The 21 T cell receptor beta chains below all came from one sample that was sequenced in a study of blood T cell repertoires in COVID-19 (dated by TCRdb to about 2020). Library construction relied on the immunoSEQ multiplex PCR assay. TCRdb retrieved this table from immuneACCESS and kept in-frame rearrangements only. Not all clones are present; in checked studies, unresolved V genes account for under half, and no reason is known for the remainder. The table for this sample lists 200,000 to 250,000 clones; roughly 84% of them were counted only once. The top ten hold around 0.97% of the sample. Sequencing used peripheral blood. Receptors originate from a man aged 35 to 55 with acute or convalescent COVID-19.

In this sample, this clone turned up a few times. V and J are TRBV3-1 (or the pseudogene TRBV3-2) and TRBJ1-5, with TRBD1 identical over 7 bases. This CDR3 region has 13 residues. V lost 8 bases to trimming and J lost 3 bases; unmatched junction nucleotides: 4. Germline V gives CDR1 LGHDT, CDR2 YNNKEL (reference sequence). CDR3 protein: CASAQGNNQPQHF. The CDR3 coding sequence is TGTGCCAGCGCACAGGGGAACAATCAGCCCCAGCATTTT.

The gene calls are TRBV7-6 and TRBJ2-2, with TRBD2 as a possible D gene (6 bases). Germline V gene sequence: CDR1 SGHVS, CDR2 FNYEAQ. V lost 3 bases and J 0 bases, leaving 14 bases between the germline ends. The CDR3 spans 17 residues. The CDR3 DNA reads TGTGCCAGCAGCTTGTCGGGGGTCGCCCCGAACACCGGGGAGCTGTTTTTT. This sequence encodes CASSLSGVAPNTGELFF. The entire variable domain, with the rest obtained from reference TRBV7-6 and TRBJ2-2, is as follows: GAGVSQSPRYKVTKRGQDVALRCDPISGHVSLYWYRQALGQGPEFLTYFNYEAQQDKSGLPNDRFSAERPEGSISTLTIQRTEQRDSAMYRCASSLSGVAPNTGELFFGEGSRLTVL.

The J gene is TRBJ1-3, the V gene TRBV18, with TRBD1 matching over 9 bases. The CDR3 is 17 amino acids. Germline CDR1 reads KGHSH; CDR2 reads LQKENI. Germline trimming cut 4 bases from V and 4 bases from J; bases unmatched to any gene: 11. CDR3 loop: CASSRRTGDFTGNTIYF. CDR3 bases: TGTGCCAGCTCACGCCGGACAGGGGATTTTACCGGAAACACCATATATTTT. Together with reference TRBV18 and TRBJ1-3, the CDR3 gives the full variable domain: NAGVMQNPRHLVRRRGQEARLRCSPMKGHSHVYWYRQLPEEGLKFMVYLQKENIIDESGMPKERFSAEFPKEGPSILRIQQVVRGDSAAYFCASSRRTGDFTGNTIYFGEGSWLTVV.

V is TRBV23-1 and J is TRBJ2-3, with 9 bases that match TRBD2. TRBV23-1 is an open reading frame whose function is uncertain. The trim removed 0 bases at V and 2 bases at J, leaving 9 bases unmatched. This CDR3 spans 18 amino acids. The CDR3: CASSQSGSGGQHTDTQYF. In DNA form, the CDR3 reads TGCGCCAGCAGTCAATCGGGCAGCGGGGGGCAGCACACAGATACGCAGTATTTT.

J is TRBJ2-7 and V is TRBV28; D is ambiguous. V was pared by 7 bases and J by 1 base, with 14 bases between. Germline V gene sequence: CDR1 MDHEN, CDR2 SYDVKM. This CDR3 has 14 amino acids. The CDR3 spells CASITGAPSYEQYF. CDR3 sequence (DNA): TGTGCCAGCATAACCGGAGCGCCGTCCTACGAGCAGTACTTC.

This clone has a handful of counts. J is TRBJ2-3 and V is TRBV11-1; D perhaps matches TRBD1 (6 bases). The V and J ends lost 4 bases and 0 bases respectively, with 14 bases between them. Germline loops: CDR1 SGHAT, CDR2 FQDESV (reference sequence). The CDR3 is 16 amino acids. In DNA form, the CDR3 reads TGTGCCAGCAGCTCGGGCCAGGGGCCTAGCACAGATACGCAGTATTTT. This gives the protein CASSSGQGPSTDTQYF.

The chain recombines TRBV9 with TRBJ1-2, with D maybe TRBD1 (6 bases). Per germline, CDR1 SGDLS and CDR2 YYNGEE. V was pared by 2 bases and J by 6 bases, with 17 bases between. The CDR3 is made up of 15 amino acids. DNA of the CDR3: TGTGCCAGCAGCGTCCCAGGGGTACCCGTCGATGGCTACACCTTC. Translating gives CASSVPGVPVDGYTF.

The chain joins TRBV11-2 to TRBJ1-5, with TRBD1 identical over 9 bases. The CDR3 is 16 amino acids. Germline CDR1 is SGHAT and CDR2 is FQNNGV. The V segment lost 1 base and the J segment 7 bases; nucleotides outside the gene matches: 8. The CDR3 coding sequence is TGTGCCAGCAGCTTAGCCGGGACAGGGCAGGGACAGCCCCAGCATTTT. Encoded protein: CASSLAGTGQGQPQHF. The full variable domain, with the rest looked up from reference TRBV11-2 and TRBJ1-5, is EAGVAQSPRYKIIEKRQSVAFWCNPISGHATLYWYQQILGQGPKLLIQFQNNGVVDDSQLPKDRFSAERLKGVDSTLKIQPAKLEDSAVYLCASSLAGTGQGQPQHFGDGTRLSIL.

The CDR3 DNA sequence: TGTGCCAGCAGCGCCAGGGGGAGCAATCAGCCCCAGCATTTT. This encodes CASSARGSNQPQHF. The chain carries TRBV5-5 and TRBJ1-5; 7 nucleotides align to TRBD1. The junction had 2 bases not matched to a gene; V was cut back by 4 bases and J by 1 base. The CDR3 extends over 14 amino acids. The V gene's germline CDR1 is SGHKS and CDR2 YYEKEE (reference sequence).

The V and J genes are TRBV5-4 and TRBJ1-4; 9 bases are shared with TRBD1. Trimming took 3 bases from V and 5 from J; bases not matched to a gene: 5. The CDR3 runs 15 residues. CDR1 and CDR2 from the germline V gene are SGHNT and YYREEE (reference sequence). CDR3 protein: CASSSNRGRNEKLFF. DNA for the CDR3: TGTGCCAGCAGCTCAAACAGGGGGCGGAATGAAAAACTGTTTTTT.

The DNA of the CDR3 is TGTGCCAGCAGCCGGGAGACAGGGAGCGGCACTGAAGCTTTCTTT. Translation: CASSRETGSGTEAFF. The gene calls are TRBV3-1 (or the pseudogene TRBV3-2) and TRBJ1-1, with 7 bases lining up with TRBD1. Trimming cost V 4 bases and J 4 bases; bases outside gene matches: 9. Per germline, CDR1 LGHDT and CDR2 YNNKEL (reference sequence). The CDR3 is 15 residues long.

V and J are TRBV3-1 (or the pseudogene TRBV3-2) and TRBJ2-5; tentatively, D is TRBD1 (6 bases). The ends were cut back, 4 bases at V and 2 bases at J, with 11 bases in the middle. From germline, CDR1 is LGHDT and CDR2 YNNKEL (reference sequence). CDR3 length equals 14 residues. CDR3 nucleotides: TGTGCCAGCAGCCTCCGGACAGAACAAGAGACCCAGTACTTC. As protein: CASSLRTEQETQYF.

V usage is TRBV4-1 and J usage is TRBJ1-4; D unresolved. The germline V and J ends were trimmed by 9 bases and 0 bases, with 11 bases remaining between them. The CDR3 spans 14 residues. Germline lookup yields CDR1 MGHRA and CDR2 YSYEKL. CDR3 coding DNA: TGCGCCAGTGGTCCCCAGACAACTAATGAAAAACTGTTTTTT. Translation gives CASGPQTTNEKLFF.

The V gene is TRBV2, the J gene TRBJ1-6; D might be TRBD1 (6 bases). The V and J ends lost 5 bases and 4 bases respectively, with 12 bases between them. Per the germline V gene, CDR1 is SNHLY and CDR2 is FYNNEI. The length of the CDR3 is 15 residues. The chain's CDR3 is CASSTGSGYNSPLHF. The CDR3 DNA follows: TGTGCCAGCAGTACAGGGTCCGGGTATAATTCACCCCTCCACTTT.

To note about this clone: Germline and junction disagree at one end, which may indicate a read error. The chain links TRBV7-2 to TRBJ1-6; TRBD1 agrees at 8 bases. The CDR3 sequence is 15 residues long. In germline, CDR1 is SGHTA, CDR2 FQGNSA. CDR3 bases: TGTGCCAGCAGATTAGGACAGGGTGGTAATTCACCCCTCCACTTT. It specifies CASRLGQGGNSPLHF.

This chain joins TRBV6-5 and TRBJ1-2; 8 positions match TRBD1. V lost 6 bases to trimming and J lost 6 bases; unmatched junction nucleotides: 12. In germline, CDR1 is MNHEY, CDR2 SVGAGI. The CDR3 runs to 15 residues. CDR3 sequence: CASSDRQGSSNGYTF. The CDR3 bases are TGTGCCAGCAGCGACAGACAGGGGTCTTCTAATGGCTACACCTTC.

A note on this clone: At the DNA level, this CDR3 is encoded by other sequences in the same sample as well. This rearrangement joins TRBV5-1 to TRBJ2-3; perhaps TRBD1 as D (5 bases). Germline assignment: CDR1 SGHRS and CDR2 YFSETQ. V was cut by 0 bases and J by 5 bases, with 10 bases left in between. The CDR3 contains 14 residues. The CDR3 coding sequence is TGCGCCAGCAGCTTGGGTGGGGCACGAGATACGCAGTATTTT. The encoded protein is CASSLGGARDTQYF.

This clone has only a few counts. The V gene is TRBV28, the J gene TRBJ1-5, with 9 bases matching TRBD1. The CDR3 has 16 residues. V lost 5 bases and J lost 7; bases outside the gene matches: 12. Per germline, CDR1 MDHEN and CDR2 SYDVKM. In DNA form, the CDR3 reads TGTGCCAGCAGTCCCCTACAGGGGGCCGGGGGCCAGCCCCAGCATTTT. Translated, it gives CASSPLQGAGGQPQHF. Filled out from reference TRBV28 and TRBJ1-5, the complete variable domain reads DVKVTQSSRYLVKRTGEKVFLECVQDMDHENMFWYRQDPGLGLRLIYFSYDVKMKEKGDIPEGYSVSREKKERFSLILESASTNQTSMYLCASSPLQGAGGQPQHFGDGTRLSIL.

The V and J genes are TRBV6-4 and TRBJ2-3; D is ambiguous. The CDR3 length is 13 residues. CDR1 is MRHNA and CDR2 is SNTAGT in the germline V gene. V was shortened by 6 bases and J by 4 bases, with 11 bases between the two germline ends. The CDR3 here is CASSRREADTQYF. CDR3 nucleotide sequence: TGTGCCAGCAGCCGGAGAGAGGCAGATACGCAGTATTTT.

J is TRBJ1-1 and V is TRBV19; D possibly corresponds to TRBD1 (5 bases). CDR1 and CDR2 (germline): LNHDA, SQIVND (reference sequence). The CDR3 runs 16 residues. V was pared by 5 bases and J by 1 base, with 17 bases between. In DNA form, the CDR3 reads TGTGCCAGTAGTCCTTGGGACTGGCGGAAGAACACTGAAGCTTTCTTT. Translation gives CASSPWDWRKNTEAFF.

In its sample, this clone was seen a few times. J is TRBJ2-6 and V is TRBV5-1, with 7 bases identical to TRBD1. The J segment lost 1 base and the V segment lost 0 bases, leaving 7 bases of the junction unmatched. The CDR3 consists of 18 residues. Germline V lookup: CDR1 SGHRS, CDR2 YFSETQ. CDR3 nucleotides: TGCGCCAGCAGCTTGGTTCTCGGGACAGAATCTGGGGCCAACGTCCTGACTTTC. Protein sequence: CASSLVLGTESGANVLTF.